The 27 T cell receptor beta chains in this list originate from one sample, sequenced in a study of blood T cell repertoires in COVID-19. Using immunoSEQ multiplex PCR, the repertoire was profiled, and TCRdb retains in-frame clones only, with some absent. The sample carries around 140,000 clones, approximately 90% recorded once. The sample was peripheral blood. These receptor sequences come from a human donor in a cohort sampled during active COVID-19.

This clone occurred once. J is TRBJ2-1 and V is TRBV12-5; TRBD1 agrees at 7 bases. Germline assignment: CDR1 LGHNT and CDR2 FRNRAP. The length of the CDR3 is 16 residues. V was pared by 6 bases and J by 8 bases, with 16 bases of the junction left unmatched. For the CDR3, the DNA is TGTGCTAGTGGCACCACCCGGGACAGCGTCCGTGATGAGCAGTTCTTC. This gives the protein CASGTTRDSVRDEQFF.

This chain uses TRBV10-2 with TRBJ2-6; 12 bases are a match to TRBD1. The CDR3 sequence is 19 residues long. Germline lookup yields CDR1 WSHSY and CDR2 SAAADI. The junction had 5 bases not matched to a gene; V was cut back by 2 bases and J by 0 bases. CDR3 amino acids: CASSEPGTGGLSGANVLTF. Here the CDR3 DNA reads TGCGCCAGCAGTGAGCCCGGGACAGGGGGCCTCTCTGGGGCCAACGTCCTGACTTTC.

This chain joins TRBV20-1 and TRBJ1-2; the D gene is possibly TRBD1 (6 bases). Trimming shortened V by 3 bases and J by 2 bases, and 10 bases separated the two germline ends. The CDR3 loop spans 13 amino acids. Per germline, CDR1 DFQATT and CDR2 SNEGSKA (reference sequence). CDR3 DNA sequence: TGCAGTGCTAGTTCGGACAGAAACTATGGCTACACCTTC. This translates into CSASSDRNYGYTF.

The V call is TRBV6-6, the J call TRBJ1-5; the D gene is possibly TRBD1 (6 bases). V was shortened by 6 bases and J by 9 bases, with 18 bases between the two germline ends. The CDR3 contains 14 residues. Germline V lookup: CDR1 MNHNY, CDR2 SVGAGI (reference sequence). CDR3 sequence (DNA): TGTGCCAGCAGCCACGACAGGACCGGTAGGCCCCAGCATTTT. Protein: CASSHDRTGRPQHF.

The chain employs TRBV6-1 and TRBJ1-2; D gene uncertain. CDR1 and CDR2 from the germline V gene are MNHNS and SASEGT. Trimming removed 3 bases at V and 0 bases at J, with 8 bases between. The CDR3 runs to 14 residues. The CDR3 DNA reads TGTGCCAGCAGTGATGGGCCGGCTAACTATGGCTACACCTTC. Translation gives CASSDGPANYGYTF.

The V and J genes are TRBV6-5 and TRBJ2-7, with 9 positions matching TRBD1. The V gene's germline CDR1 is MNHEY and CDR2 SVGAGI. Trimming removed 4 bases from V and 2 bases from J; junction bases left unmatched: 9. The CDR3 is made up of 16 amino acids. The CDR3 DNA follows: TGTGCCAGCAGTTCCAAGGGACAGGGTAGCCCCTACGAGCAGTACTTC. Amino acids: CASSSKGQGSPYEQYF.

The chain links TRBV6-5 to TRBJ2-5; D possibly corresponds to TRBD1 (7 bases). The V end was cut by 5 bases, the J end by 5 bases, with 18 bases between. This CDR3 contains 15 residues. The germline V gene encodes CDR1 MNHEY and CDR2 SVGAGI. The CDR3 sequence: CASSRNQGGKETQYF. In DNA, the CDR3 is TGTGCCAGCAGTCGTAACCAGGGGGGCAAGGAGACCCAGTACTTC.

The CDR3 loop is CASSLVLATGELFF. The CDR3 DNA follows: TGTGCCAGCAGCTTAGTTCTAGCCACCGGGGAGCTGTTTTTT. The chain employs TRBV11-2 and TRBJ2-2; TRBD2 might be the D (5 bases). Looked up from germline, CDR1 is SGHAT and CDR2 is FQNNGV. V lost 1 base, J lost 4 bases, and 7 bases lay in between. This CDR3 region has 14 residues.

The chain uses TRBV5-1 and TRBJ1-6; TRBD1 agrees at 10 bases. Per germline, CDR1 SGHRS and CDR2 YFSETQ. The CDR3 runs to 15 residues. Trimming at V came to 4 bases and at J to 9 bases, leaving 7 bases not matched to a gene. In DNA, the CDR3 is TGCGCCAGCAGCACTGGGACAGGGGTATCTTCACCCCTCCACTTT. Residues: CASSTGTGVSSPLHF.

The rearrangement joins TRBV5-5 to TRBJ1-2; 8 bases align to TRBD1. The CDR3 spans 15 residues. Germline V CDR1 and CDR2: SGHKS, YYEKEE (reference sequence). V dropped 4 bases and J dropped 6; count of bases not matched to a gene: 11. The CDR3 here is CASSPWGTGDNGYTF. CDR3 bases: TGTGCCAGCAGCCCATGGGGGACAGGCGATAATGGCTACACCTTC.

The chain employs TRBV12-5 and TRBJ2-7; 8 bases agree with TRBD1. Per germline, CDR1 LGHNT and CDR2 FRNRAP. After removal of 4 bases from V and 2 bases from J, the junction contained 7 bases not matched to a gene. The CDR3 totals 15 residues. The CDR3 DNA follows: TGTGCTAGTGGTTCGCTGGACAGGGCGGCCTACGAGCAGTACTTC. This encodes CASGSLDRAAYEQYF.

The chain carries TRBV29-1 and TRBJ2-7; weak D call: TRBD2 (6 bases). Germline lookup yields CDR1 SQVTM and CDR2 ANQGSEA. Trimming removed 6 bases at V and 0 bases at J, with 9 bases between. This CDR3 is 12 amino acids long. CDR3 amino acids: CSVGTGSYEQYF. The CDR3 nucleotides are TGCAGCGTCGGGACTGGCTCCTACGAGCAGTACTTC.

The CDR3 nucleotides are TGTGCCAGCAGCCCGCCCCGGGGACAGAACTACGAGCAGTACTTC. This encodes CASSPPRGQNYEQYF. The chain uses TRBV7-9 and TRBJ2-7, with 7 bases fitting TRBD1. Germline loops: CDR1 SEHNR, CDR2 FQNEAQ (reference sequence). The CDR3 sequence is 15 residues long. V lost 5 bases to trimming and J lost 3 bases; unmatched junction nucleotides: 10. Filled out from reference TRBV7-9 and TRBJ2-7, the complete variable domain reads DTGVSQNPRHKITKRGQNVTFRCDPISEHNRLYWYRQTLGQGPEFLTYFQNEAQLEKSRLLSDRFSAERPKGSFSTLEIQRTEQGDSAMYLCASSPPRGQNYEQYFGPGTRLTVT.

The chain recombines TRBV6-1 with TRBJ2-1, with D possibly being TRBD2 (7 bases). CDR1 and CDR2 from the germline V gene are MNHNS and SASEGT. The CDR3 sequence is 15 residues long. The V end lost 2 bases, the J end lost 4 bases, and 12 bases lay between the germline ends. The CDR3 DNA is TGTGCCAGCAGTGAAAACGGGGGGCCATACAATGAGCAGTTCTTC. Translated, it gives CASSENGGPYNEQFF.

The chain recombines TRBV11-1 with TRBJ2-4, with TRBD2 matching 7 bases. V was pared by 4 bases and J by 1 base, with 7 bases of the junction left unmatched. The CDR3 is 16 residues long. CDR1 SGHAT and CDR2 FQDESV come from the germline V gene (reference sequence). The CDR3 DNA sequence: TGTGCCAGCAGCTACGGACTAGTCCTCGCCAAAAACATTCAGTACTTC. Amino acids: CASSYGLVLAKNIQYF.

The chain combines TRBV18 with TRBJ1-4; TRBD1 aligns across 7 bases. The CDR3 spans 15 residues. Trimming at V came to 3 bases and at J to 6 bases, leaving 7 bases not matched to a gene. Germline loops: CDR1 KGHSH, CDR2 LQKENI. The CDR3 DNA reads as TGTGCCAGCTCACCTTCGACAGGGACTGATGAAAAACTGTTTTTT. Translated: CASSPSTGTDEKLFF. Combining the CDR3 with reference TRBV18 and TRBJ1-4 gives the whole variable domain NAGVMQNPRHLVRRRGQEARLRCSPMKGHSHVYWYRQLPEEGLKFMVYLQKENIIDESGMPKERFSAEFPKEGPSILRIQQVVRGDSAAYFCASSPSTGTDEKLFFGSGTQLSVL.

V and J are TRBV7-3 and TRBJ2-5, with a possible D match to TRBD2 (5 bases). Germline CDR1 and CDR2: SGHTA and FQGTGA. V dropped 5 bases and J dropped 5 bases, with 18 bases sitting between them. The CDR3 covers 15 residues. The CDR3, as DNA: TGTGCCAGCAGCCTTCGCCTCGGATGGGAGGAGACCCAGTACTTC. Amino acid sequence: CASSLRLGWEETQYF.

This chain links TRBV5-5 with TRBJ2-6; 7 bases are shared with TRBD1. The CDR3 sequence is 16 residues long. CDR1 is SGHKS and CDR2 is YYEKEE in the germline V gene (reference sequence). V lost 0 bases and J lost 1; bases outside the gene matches: 1. The CDR3 DNA reads as TGTGCCAGCAGCTTGGCCAGGGGGTCTGGGGCCAACGTCCTGACTTTC. It is translated as CASSLARGSGANVLTF. Full variable domain (rest looked up from reference TRBV5-5 and TRBJ2-6): DAGVTQSPTHLIKTRGQQVTLRCSPISGHKSVSWYQQVLGQGPQFIFQYYEKEERGRGNFPDRFSARQFPNYSSELNVNALLLGDSALYLCASSLARGSGANVLTFGAGSRLTVL.

This rearrangement joins TRBV9 to TRBJ1-5; maybe TRBD1 (5 bases). V was trimmed by 0 bases and J by 2 bases, leaving 9 bases between them. The CDR3 contains 15 residues. Germline loops: CDR1 SGDLS, CDR2 YYNGEE. The CDR3 sequence is CASSVGGRGNQPQHF. CDR3 in DNA: TGTGCCAGCAGCGTAGGGGGCAGGGGCAATCAGCCCCAGCATTTT.

The chain uses TRBV9 and TRBJ2-2; TRBD2 is a possible D gene (6 bases). In germline, CDR1 is SGDLS, CDR2 YYNGEE. The CDR3 contains 16 residues. V was clipped by 4 bases and J by 4 bases, with 17 bases between them. The CDR3 loop is CASSPRTPGGTGELFF. The CDR3 bases are TGTGCCAGCAGCCCGCGAACCCCCGGGGGCACCGGGGAGCTGTTTTTT.

V gene TRBV4-3 combines with J gene TRBJ1-6; D uncertain. The CDR3 loop spans 15 amino acids. Germline CDR1 is LGHNA and CDR2 is YSLEER. V shed 1 base and J shed 0 bases, with 4 bases lying between them. CDR3 bases: TGCGCCAGCAGCCAAGTTCACTCCTATAATTCACCCCTCCACTTT. Translating gives CASSQVHSYNSPLHF.

The rearrangement joins TRBV5-1 to TRBJ2-6, with D maybe TRBD1 (5 bases). Germline V gene data show CDR1 as SGHRS and CDR2 as YFSETQ. The CDR3 sequence is 18 residues long. The V gene lost 4 bases and the J gene lost 0 bases, with 17 bases spanning the gap. The CDR3 spells CASSQSRTSRSGANVLTF. The CDR3 DNA reads TGCGCCAGCAGCCAGTCGCGGACAAGCCGCTCTGGGGCCAACGTCCTGACTTTC.

The V gene is TRBV12-5, the J gene TRBJ1-5; D is unresolved. This CDR3 contains 15 residues. Trimming left V 0 bases short and J 7 bases short, with 13 bases between. Germline V gives CDR1 LGHNT, CDR2 FRNRAP. The CDR3 loop reads CASGLVPNSGQPQHF. The CDR3 DNA reads TGTGCTAGTGGTTTGGTACCGAACAGTGGGCAGCCCCAGCATTTT. Full variable domain (outside the CDR3, taken from reference TRBV12-5 and TRBJ1-5): DARVTQTPRHKVTEMGQEVTMRCQPILGHNTVFWYRQTMMQGLELLAYFRNRAPLDDSGMPKDRFSAEMPDATLATLKIQPSEPRDSAVYFCASGLVPNSGQPQHFGDGTRLSIL.

This clone was picked up a small number of times. The rearrangement links TRBV6-1 to TRBJ1-5; maybe TRBD1 (5 bases). CDR1 and CDR2 from the germline V gene are MNHNS and SASEGT. The CDR3 totals 16 residues. V lost 3 bases and J 1 base, leaving 13 bases between the germline ends. CDR3 region: CASSDYNQGSNQPQHF. CDR3 DNA sequence: TGTGCCAGCAGTGACTATAACCAGGGAAGCAATCAGCCCCAGCATTTT.

This chain connects TRBV27 to TRBJ2-7; the match to TRBD1 covers 9 bases. Germline V lookup: CDR1 MNHEY, CDR2 SMNVEV (reference sequence). Trimming removed 5 bases from V and 5 bases from J; junction bases left unmatched: 13. The CDR3 spans 16 residues. CDR3 sequence: CASSLTWDRVSHEQYF. CDR3 nucleotide sequence: TGTGCCAGCAGTCTAACTTGGGACAGGGTTTCCCACGAGCAGTACTTC.

The gene calls are TRBV6-5 and TRBJ1-2, with TRBD1 as a possible D gene (5 bases). Between the trimmed V and J ends, which lost 7 bases and 3 bases, there was a span of 6 bases. CDR1 and CDR2 (germline): MNHEY, SVGAGI. The CDR3 has 11 residues. The CDR3: CASKGDYGYTF. Written as DNA, the CDR3 is TGTGCCAGCAAAGGGGACTATGGCTACACCTTC.

The V and J genes are TRBV2 and TRBJ2-1; 7 nucleotides align to TRBD2. V was clipped by 1 base and J by 5 bases; unmatched bases: 8. This CDR3 has 16 residues. The germline gives CDR1 SNHLY, CDR2 FYNNEI. CDR3 loop: CASSEEGSGFNNEQFF. In nucleotides, the CDR3 is TGTGCCAGCAGTGAAGAGGGTAGCGGGTTTAACAATGAGCAGTTCTTC. Together with reference TRBV2 and TRBJ2-1, the CDR3 gives the full variable domain: EPEVTQTPSHQVTQMGQEVILRCVPISNHLYFYWYRQILGQKVEFLVSFYNNEISEKSEIFDDQFSVERPDGSNFTLKIRSTKLEDSAMYFCASSEEGSGFNNEQFFGPGTRLTVL.